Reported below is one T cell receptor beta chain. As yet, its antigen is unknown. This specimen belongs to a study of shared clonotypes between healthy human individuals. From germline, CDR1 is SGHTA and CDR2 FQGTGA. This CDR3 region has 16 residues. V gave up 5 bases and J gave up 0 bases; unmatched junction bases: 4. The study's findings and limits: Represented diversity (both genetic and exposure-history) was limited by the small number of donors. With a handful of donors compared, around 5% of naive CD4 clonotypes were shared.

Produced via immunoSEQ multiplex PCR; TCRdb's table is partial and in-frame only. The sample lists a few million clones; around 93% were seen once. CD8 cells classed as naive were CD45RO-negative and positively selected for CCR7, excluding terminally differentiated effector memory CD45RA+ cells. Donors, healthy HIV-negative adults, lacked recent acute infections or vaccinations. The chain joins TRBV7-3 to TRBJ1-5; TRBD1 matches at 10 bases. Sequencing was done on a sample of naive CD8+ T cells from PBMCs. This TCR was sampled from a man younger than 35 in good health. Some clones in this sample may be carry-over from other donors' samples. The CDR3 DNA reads TGTGCCAGCAGCCCTGGGACAGGGGATAGCAATCAGCCCCAGCATTTT. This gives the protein CASSPGTGDSNQPQHF.